This T cell receptor (beta chain) was recorded in a study of early T cells in non-severe SARS-CoV-2 infection. Study details: Investigators sequenced bulk RNA drawn from unsorted whole blood, and chains remained unpaired. Study-level points and caveats: VDJdb-based matching was biased toward anti-spike CD8 responses and missed private and CD4 specificities.

Tagging with unique molecular identifiers was applied to individual cDNA molecules. Each CDR3 protein gets one entry after TCRdb re-called the 5' RACE reads with MiXCR. This sample has about 110,000 distinct CDR3 sequences, with around 10% found just once. This clonotype was counted ten times or more. Its matching antigen is unknown. In germline, CDR1 is SGHTA, CDR2 FQGTGA. The CDR3 sequence is 16 residues long. With 5 bases removed from V and 1 base from J, the gap between germline ends came to 15 bases. The origin of this receptor is an adult who was a healthcare worker with PCR-confirmed SARS-CoV-2 infection or an uninfected control (not recorded which). Material: whole blood. The chain combines TRBV7-3 with TRBJ1-5; unclear D gene. CDR3 in amino acids: CASSPPKTLSNQPQHF. The CDR3 bases are TGTGCCAGCAGCCCGCCGAAGACCCTGAGCAATCAGCCCCAGCATTTT.